A single sample is the source of the 11 T cell receptor beta chains below, sequenced in a study of blood T cell repertoires in COVID-19 (dated by TCRdb to the early 2020s). The receptor library was made with the immunoSEQ multiplex PCR assay. What TCRdb holds here is the immuneACCESS table cut down to in-frame rearrangements. Part of the clones is not present; checked against another copy, under half of the missing clones reflect an unresolved V gene, and the others are unexplained. The sample includes 150,000 or so clones, with about 81% observed a single time. The ten largest clones capture over 7.5% of the sample. Sequenced sample: peripheral blood. The source is a woman between 65 and 79 years old with acute or convalescent COVID-19.

This clone has just a few counts. The chain uses TRBV5-6 and TRBJ1-1, with 9 bases lining up with TRBD1. The V gene end was trimmed by 4 bases and the J gene end by 4 bases; junction bases not matched to a gene: 11. The CDR3 totals 16 residues. In germline, CDR1 is SGHDT, CDR2 YYEEEE. The chain's CDR3 is CASSPGTGSVSTEAFF. The CDR3 nucleotides are TGTGCCAGCAGCCCCGGGACAGGGAGTGTGAGCACTGAAGCTTTCTTT.

The chain employs TRBV7-2 and TRBJ2-2, with D possibly TRBD1 on 6 matching bases. Germline V gene sequence: CDR1 SGHTA, CDR2 FQGNSA. The CDR3 is made up of 14 amino acids. The ends were cut back, 6 bases at V and 2 bases at J, with 10 bases in the middle. The DNA of the CDR3 is TGTGCCAGCAGGGGGGACACTAACACCGGGGAGCTGTTTTTT. As protein: CASRGDTNTGELFF.

The genes are TRBV9 and TRBJ2-7; 9 bases line up with TRBD2. Germline values: CDR1 SGDLS, CDR2 YYNGEE. Trimming at V came to 4 bases and at J to 1 base, leaving 9 bases not matched to a gene. The length of the CDR3 is 16 residues. For the CDR3, the DNA is TGTGCCAGCAGCCCGCGAGCGGGGGGTCCTTCCTACGAGCAGTACTTC. Translating it yields CASSPRAGGPSYEQYF.

The V call is TRBV28, the J call TRBJ1-2; possible D gene TRBD1, 6 bases. Trimming left V 6 bases short and J 5 bases short, with 10 bases between. This CDR3 comprises 12 residues. Germline-derived CDR1 and CDR2 are MDHEN and SYDVKM. Here the CDR3 DNA reads TGTGCCAGCAGCGGGACAAATTATGGCTACACCTTC. It is translated as CASSGTNYGYTF.

This clone came up once. The V and J genes are TRBV5-1 and TRBJ2-7, with 9 bases aligning to TRBD1. J lost 4 bases, V lost 0 bases, and 2 bases had no gene match. Germline-derived CDR1 and CDR2 are SGHRS and YFSETQ. The CDR3 covers 14 residues. Here the CDR3 DNA reads TGCGCCAGCAGCTTGGGGGACAGGGTTTACGAGCAGTACTTC. This translates into CASSLGDRVYEQYF.

This sequence joins TRBV24-1 and TRBJ1-2, with D perhaps TRBD1 (6 bases). Trimming removed 5 bases from V and 2 bases from J, with 11 bases in between. The CDR3 has 14 amino acids. Germline CDR1 is KGHDR and CDR2 is SFDVKD. The CDR3: CATSAQGGNYGYTF. The CDR3 DNA sequence: TGTGCCACCAGTGCACAGGGTGGAAACTATGGCTACACCTTC.

The V and J genes are TRBV28 and TRBJ1-2, with D maybe TRBD1 (5 bases). Trimming removed 3 bases from V and 2 bases from J, with 31 bases in between. Germline-derived CDR1 and CDR2 are MDHEN and SYDVKM. CDR3 size: 21 residues. CDR3 DNA sequence: TGTGCCAGCAGTTTGACGGTCGGCGACAGATGGAAGTCCGTCACCAACTATGGCTACACCTTC. Protein: CASSLTVGDRWKSVTNYGYTF.

This rearrangement joins TRBV28 to TRBJ1-2; TRBD1 aligns across 11 bases. The CDR3 consists of 13 residues. Germline V gene lookup returns CDR1 MDHEN and CDR2 SYDVKM. With 4 bases clipped from V and 8 bases from J, the junction kept 3 bases outside the gene matches. CDR3 residues: CASSWGQGVGYTF. CDR3 nucleotides: TGTGCCAGCAGTTGGGGACAGGGGGTAGGCTACACCTTC.

The chain has TRBV6-4 and TRBJ1-4; weak D call: TRBD1 (5 bases). The V gene's germline CDR1 is MRHNA and CDR2 SNTAGT. Trimming took 0 bases from V and 7 from J, leaving 9 bases between them. The CDR3 is 14 amino acids. CDR3 nucleotides: TGTGCCAGCAGTGACTCGGCCAGGGTTGAAAAACTGTTTTTT. Translating gives CASSDSARVEKLFF.

This rearrangement joins TRBV19 to TRBJ1-2; TRBD1 aligns across 9 bases. Looked up from germline, CDR1 is LNHDA and CDR2 is SQIVND (reference sequence). Losses at the gene ends were 11 bases for V and 3 bases for J; bases not matched to a gene: 16. The CDR3 spans 16 residues. CDR3 protein: CASGQGKGGSDYGYTF. In DNA form, the CDR3 reads TGTGCCTCGGGACAGGGAAAAGGAGGCAGCGACTATGGCTACACCTTC.

This chain joins TRBV28 and TRBJ2-7; 8 bases are a match to TRBD2. V shed 4 bases and J 2 bases; nucleotides not matched to a gene: 7. The CDR3 covers 15 residues. CDR1 is MDHEN, CDR2 SYDVKM, per germline. The CDR3 DNA follows: TGTGCCAGCAGTTCGACACTAGCGGTAGCCTACGAGCAGTACTTC. As protein: CASSSTLAVAYEQYF.